The sequence of this T cell receptor (beta chain) was determined in a study of blood T cell repertoires in COVID-19. Study background: Sources were T cells, B-cell-depleted T cells, or PBMCs; the material itself was cDNA or gDNA.

Original analysis: Reference gene primer amplification in the assay estimated nucleated cell counts. The assay was immunoSEQ multiplex PCR, and TCRdb's table has in-frame clones only and misses some. V and J calls and clone size are those listed in that table; D and trimming were worked out from the DNA. Here the sample spans 340,000 or so clones, roughly 85% being singletons. This clone appeared a few times. The cohort comprised adults aged roughly 18 to 95 years residing in under 25 US areas. The CDR3 is 18 amino acids. Between the trimmed V and J ends, which lost 0 bases and 0 bases, there was a span of 15 bases. Germline V gene data show CDR1 as LGHDT and CDR2 as YNNKEL (reference sequence).

Sequenced material: PBMCs or T cells enriched from blood (not recorded which). The chain is built from TRBV3-1 (or the pseudogene TRBV3-2) and TRBJ1-3; D unresolved. The clonotype comes from a woman aged 40 to 55 with acute COVID-19. The CDR3 DNA sequence: TGTGCCAGCAGCCAAGATTATGGCCAGGCAATCTCTGGAAACACCATATATTTT. It yields the protein CASSQDYGQAISGNTIYF.